The 20 T cell receptor beta chains listed next were all sequenced from one sample in a study of cytomegalovirus exposure and HLA in healthy donors. The PCR contained 60 Vbeta and 13 Jbeta primers. TCRdb's copy holds only in-frame clones and misses some; the assay was immunoSEQ multiplex PCR. This sample yields roughly 100,000 clones, of which less than 80% are seen a single time; 1% to 1.5% belongs to the top ten. The sample comprised PBMCs. The origin of the receptors is a man aged 25 to 40 in good health and CMV-seronegative.

This clone was counted between two and nine times. V usage is TRBV2 and J usage is TRBJ1-4, with TRBD1 matching over 7 bases. CDR1 and CDR2 from the germline V gene are SNHLY and FYNNEI. Germline trimming cut 7 bases from V and 3 bases from J; bases unmatched to any gene: 5. CDR3 length equals 14 residues. CDR3 nucleotides: TGTGCCAGCATTCGGGACAGAGCTAATGAAAAACTGTTTTTT. As protein: CASIRDRANEKLFF.

The rearrangement joins TRBV29-1 to TRBJ2-2; TRBD2 aligns across 9 bases. Germline V gives CDR1 SQVTM, CDR2 ANQGSEA. The CDR3 has 16 residues. The J segment lost 6 bases and the V segment lost 4 bases, leaving 12 bases of the junction unmatched. The CDR3 nucleotides are TGCAGCGTTGCTCCTCCGACGGGACTAGCCTCCGGGGAGCTGTTTTTT. This encodes CSVAPPTGLASGELFF.

This clone was recorded only once. The chain employs TRBV2 and TRBJ2-4; D possibly corresponds to TRBD2 (7 bases). Germline CDR1 SNHLY, CDR2 FYNNEI. The CDR3 loop spans 16 amino acids. The V gene lost 3 bases and the J gene lost 1 base, with 13 bases spanning the gap. For the CDR3, the DNA is TGTGCCAGCAGTGAGGTGAAGGGGGGGGCCAAAAACATTCAGTACTTC. Translated, it gives CASSEVKGGAKNIQYF.

This chain joins TRBV4-3 and TRBJ1-2, with TRBD1 matching 8 bases. V trimming: 0 bases; J trimming: 8 bases; junction bases outside the gene matches: 14. Germline-derived CDR1 and CDR2 are LGHNA and YSLEER. This CDR3 has 17 amino acids. The CDR3 nucleotides read TGCGCCAGCAGCCAAGATAAAGGGGGGACAGGCGGGGAGGGCTACACCTTC. Protein: CASSQDKGGTGGEGYTF.

The chain recombines TRBV7-2 with TRBJ2-7; D perhaps matches TRBD1 (6 bases). Germline assignment: CDR1 SGHTA and CDR2 FQGNSA. V was pared by 6 bases and J by 3 bases, with 18 bases between. The CDR3 spans 15 residues. The CDR3 loop is CASSLGPGALYEQYF. CDR3 sequence (DNA): TGTGCCAGCAGTTTGGGGCCAGGGGCCCTCTACGAGCAGTACTTC.

The CDR3 nucleotides read TGTGCCAGCAGTTTGCACAGGAGCTCCTACGAGCAGTACTTC. It encodes CASSLHRSSYEQYF. The chain combines TRBV6-5 with TRBJ2-7, with D maybe TRBD1 (5 bases). V shed 4 bases and J shed 0 bases, with 10 bases lying between them. Germline-derived CDR1 and CDR2 are MNHEY and SVGAGI. The CDR3 is 14 amino acids.

The V call is TRBV9, the J call TRBJ1-4, with 9 bases matching TRBD1. Germline values: CDR1 SGDLS, CDR2 YYNGEE. The V and J ends lost 1 base and 14 bases, in that order; junction bases with no gene match: 6. The CDR3 sequence is 13 residues long. DNA of the CDR3: TGTGCCAGCAGCGTATCCATGGACAGGGGCCTGTTTTTT. It is translated as CASSVSMDRGLFF.

CDR3 residues: CARRANTEAFF. Here the CDR3 DNA reads TGTGCCAGGCGCGCCAACACTGAAGCTTTCTTT. V gene TRBV11-3 combines with J gene TRBJ1-1; D gene unclear. The V gene lost 9 bases and the J gene lost 2 bases, with 7 bases spanning the gap. This CDR3 comprises 11 residues. Germline CDR1 and CDR2: SGHNT and YENEEA.

This sequence joins TRBV25-1 and TRBJ2-3, with 9 bases identical to TRBD1. The length of the CDR3 is 16 residues. Looked up from germline, CDR1 is MGHDK and CDR2 is SYGVNS. The junction had 12 bases not matched to a gene; V was cut back by 4 bases and J by 7 bases. The CDR3 loop is CASSGTGTGSVHTQYF. CDR3 nucleotides: TGTGCCAGCAGTGGAACCGGGACAGGGAGTGTTCATACGCAGTATTTT.

This chain uses TRBV27 with TRBJ1-1; D may be TRBD1 (5 bases). Per the germline V gene, CDR1 is MNHEY and CDR2 is SMNVEV (reference sequence). This CDR3 is built from 19 residues. V lost 3 bases, J lost 1 base, and 24 bases lay in between. The chain's CDR3 is CASSFSGTGGGIQNTEAFF. The CDR3 DNA reads as TGTGCCAGCAGTTTTTCCGGGACTGGGGGAGGGATTCAGAACACTGAAGCTTTCTTT.

The rearrangement links TRBV28 to TRBJ2-7; 13 bases align to TRBD2. Germline-derived CDR1 and CDR2 are MDHEN and SYDVKM. V trimming: 8 bases; J trimming: 3 bases; junction bases outside the gene matches: 10. The CDR3 is made up of 16 amino acids. The CDR3 reads CASRLPGLAGNYEQYF. The CDR3 nucleotides are TGTGCCAGCCGGTTACCGGGACTAGCGGGGAACTACGAGCAGTACTTC.

J is TRBJ1-1 and V is TRBV28; TRBD1 matches at 7 bases. The CDR3 covers 13 residues. The J segment lost 11 bases and the V segment lost 6 bases, leaving 12 bases of the junction unmatched. CDR1 is MDHEN, CDR2 SYDVKM, per germline. The CDR3 bases are TGTGCCAGCAGATCCCCACAAGACAGGGCGGCTTTCTTT. Translation: CASRSPQDRAAFF.

The chain recombines TRBV2 with TRBJ2-3; 8 nucleotides line up with TRBD2. The CDR3 consists of 13 residues. The germline gives CDR1 SNHLY, CDR2 FYNNEI. The J segment lost 4 bases and the V segment lost 8 bases, leaving 5 bases of the junction unmatched. The CDR3 DNA reads as TGTGCCAGCCAGGCGGGGGGCCCAGATACGCAGTATTTT. Translation: CASQAGGPDTQYF.

The gene calls are TRBV5-4 and TRBJ2-6; D gene unclear. Trimming removed 2 bases from V and 0 bases from J, with 6 bases in between. The CDR3 length is 15 residues. Germline V CDR1 and CDR2: SGHNT, YYREEE (reference sequence). Here the CDR3 DNA reads TGTGCCAGCAGCTTACAAAACTCTGGGGCCAACGTCCTGACTTTC. Translation: CASSLQNSGANVLTF.

The chain joins TRBV2 to TRBJ1-1; 8 bases line up with TRBD1. This CDR3 has 14 residues. V shed 4 bases and J 5 bases; nucleotides not matched to a gene: 6. In germline, CDR1 is SNHLY, CDR2 FYNNEI. In DNA form, the CDR3 reads TGTGCCAGCAGTGTAGGACAGGGAGGGACTGAAGCTTTCTTT. It is translated as CASSVGQGGTEAFF.

The CDR3 sequence is CASSVGLLGGEKETQYF. CDR3 coding DNA: TGTGCCAGCAGCGTAGGGCTTTTGGGCGGGGAGAAAGAGACCCAGTACTTC. The chain recombines TRBV9 with TRBJ2-5, with a possible D match to TRBD2 (6 bases). This CDR3 is built from 17 residues. The ends were cut back, 0 bases at V and 3 bases at J, with 18 bases in the middle. Germline CDR1 SGDLS, CDR2 YYNGEE.

The chain is built from TRBV10-3 and TRBJ1-6; D is uncertain. CDR1 and CDR2 (germline): ENHRY, SYGVKD. V gave up 3 bases and J gave up 7 bases, with 13 bases separating them. The CDR3 totals 15 residues. This CDR3 is CAISEGRNPNSPLHF. The CDR3 DNA reads TGTGCCATCAGTGAAGGGAGGAACCCAAATTCACCCCTCCACTTT.

This chain uses TRBV4-1 with TRBJ1-4; the match to TRBD1 covers 11 bases. Trimming took 4 bases from V and 3 from J; bases not matched to a gene: 10. CDR1 MGHRA and CDR2 YSYEKL come from the germline V gene. The CDR3 sequence is 18 residues long. The chain's CDR3 is CASSLVKGQGAANEKLFF. For the CDR3, the DNA is TGCGCCAGCAGCCTAGTTAAAGGACAGGGGGCGGCTAATGAAAAACTGTTTTTT.

The rearrangement links TRBV5-6 to TRBJ2-7; TRBD1 agrees at 9 bases. CDR1 SGHDT and CDR2 YYEEEE come from the germline V gene. The CDR3 contains 16 residues. The J segment lost 0 bases and the V segment lost 4 bases, leaving 8 bases of the junction unmatched. CDR3 in amino acids: CASSIRDRALSYEQYF. The CDR3 DNA reads TGTGCCAGCAGCATAAGGGACAGGGCACTCTCCTACGAGCAGTACTTC.

The chain recombines TRBV2 with TRBJ2-1, with D tentatively TRBD1 (6 bases). V lost 4 bases and J lost 3, with 13 bases in between. This CDR3 spans 15 amino acids. CDR1 is SNHLY and CDR2 is FYNNEI in the germline V gene. The CDR3 here is CASSVGDNYYNEQFF. The CDR3 DNA follows: TGTGCCAGCAGTGTGGGGGACAACTACTACAATGAGCAGTTCTTC.